These 22 T cell receptor beta chains were all obtained from the same sample, sequenced in a study of technical replicates of blood from a few donors. Assay: immunoSEQ multiplex PCR; the TCRdb copy retains only in-frame clones and omits some. The table records some 57,000 clones, around 97% of them present only once. The material sequenced was T cells isolated from PBMCs. The receptors were gathered from a human donor in good health.

This chain links TRBV6-5 with TRBJ1-2; weak D call: TRBD1 (5 bases). The CDR3 length is 12 residues. Germline V lookup: CDR1 MNHEY, CDR2 SVGAGI. V shed 4 bases and J shed 4 bases, with 7 bases lying between them. CDR3 bases: TGTGCCAGCAGTTCGGGGGTCTATGGCTACACCTTC. Translated, it gives CASSSGVYGYTF.

This CDR3 reads CASSPRQILPGNTIYF. The CDR3 nucleotides read TGTGCCAGCAGTCCTAGACAGATCCTCCCTGGAAACACCATATATTTT. The rearrangement uses TRBV27 and TRBJ1-3, with D possibly matching TRBD1 (5 bases). V lost 5 bases, J lost 2 bases, and 16 bases lay in between. The CDR3 runs 16 residues. CDR1 is MNHEY and CDR2 is SMNVEV in the germline V gene (reference sequence).

This chain uses TRBV9 with TRBJ1-1; a weak D match, TRBD1 (6 bases). Trimming cost V 6 bases and J 1 base, with 13 bases left between them. Germline V lookup: CDR1 SGDLS, CDR2 YYNGEE. The CDR3 length is 14 residues. The CDR3 nucleotides are TGTGCCAGCACCTGGGGGCCTGGGAACACTGAAGCTTTCTTT. This sequence encodes CASTWGPGNTEAFF.

The chain employs TRBV2 and TRBJ2-7, with D possibly matching TRBD1 (5 bases). Germline assignment: CDR1 SNHLY and CDR2 FYNNEI. CDR3 length: 14 residues. The germline V and J ends were trimmed by 5 bases and 7 bases, with 18 bases remaining between them. The CDR3 region is CASSLTAVVLEQYF. The CDR3 DNA sequence: TGTGCCAGCAGTCTGACAGCAGTTGTGTTGGAGCAGTACTTC.

CDR3 DNA sequence: TGTGCCAGCAGCTTGGGGGGACAGGGTCGTTACGAGCAGTACTTC. Translated, it gives CASSLGGQGRYEQYF. V gene TRBV5-4 combines with J gene TRBJ2-7, with 9 bases matching TRBD1. V lost 0 bases to trimming and J lost 4 bases; unmatched junction nucleotides: 5. Germline assignment: CDR1 SGHNT and CDR2 YYREEE (reference sequence). This CDR3 region has 15 residues.

This clone showed up just once. The chain joins TRBV4-2 to TRBJ1-4; TRBD1 matches 7 bases. CDR1 LGHNA and CDR2 YNFKEQ come from the germline V gene. J lost 8 bases, V lost 4 bases, and 7 bases had no gene match. CDR3 length equals 14 residues. The CDR3 DNA reads TGTGCCAGCAGCCCCAGGGGGGTAGAGGAAAAACTGTTTTTT. This codes for CASSPRGVEEKLFF.

J is TRBJ2-5 and V is TRBV18; TRBD1 aligns across 7 bases. The CDR3 covers 15 residues. Germline assignment: CDR1 KGHSH and CDR2 LQKENI. The V and J ends lost 4 bases and 5 bases, in that order; junction bases with no gene match: 10. CDR3 residues: CASSLTGQAGETQYF. CDR3 DNA sequence: TGTGCCAGCTCACTCACTGGACAGGCCGGGGAGACCCAGTACTTC.

To note about this clone: Mismatch with germline at one junction end may stem from a read error. J is TRBJ2-5 and V is TRBV7-7, with TRBD2 matching 9 bases. The germline V gene encodes CDR1 SSHAT and CDR2 FNYEAQ (reference sequence). This CDR3 region has 15 residues. The CDR3 is CASSLGGGVQETQYF. The CDR3 DNA is TGTGCTAGCAGCTTGGGCGGGGGGGTCCAAGAGACCCAGTACTTC.

The chain links TRBV12-5 to TRBJ1-1; D gene uncertain. The CDR3 spans 16 residues. Germline CDR1 and CDR2: LGHNT and FRNRAP. Trimming pared 4 bases from V and 1 base from J, leaving 16 bases between. CDR3 sequence reads: CASGSLPSGRNTEAFF. DNA for the CDR3: TGTGCTAGTGGTTCCCTACCGTCTGGGCGGAACACTGAAGCTTTCTTT. The complete variable domain, with remaining parts taken from reference TRBV12-5 and TRBJ1-1, reads DARVTQTPRHKVTEMGQEVTMRCQPILGHNTVFWYRQTMMQGLELLAYFRNRAPLDDSGMPKDRFSAEMPDATLATLKIQPSEPRDSAVYFCASGSLPSGRNTEAFFGQGTRLTVV.

V is TRBV28 and J is TRBJ2-7, with TRBD1 matching 8 bases. CDR3 size: 15 residues. After removal of 7 bases from V and 8 bases from J, the junction contained 16 bases not matched to a gene. The germline gives CDR1 MDHEN, CDR2 SYDVKM. The CDR3: CASIPQGASVAQQYF. CDR3 coding DNA: TGTGCCAGCATCCCTCAGGGGGCAAGCGTTGCGCAGCAGTACTTC.

The rearrangement joins TRBV28 to TRBJ2-5; D gene unclear. Germline V gene sequence: CDR1 MDHEN, CDR2 SYDVKM. Trimming pared 5 bases from V and 5 bases from J, leaving 21 bases between. This CDR3 region has 16 residues. The CDR3 sequence is CASSPENVRLDETQYF. The CDR3 nucleotides are TGTGCCAGCAGTCCCGAAAATGTGCGTCTCGATGAGACCCAGTACTTC.

J is TRBJ2-7 and V is TRBV10-1; D not certain. The CDR3 contains 14 residues. The germline V gene has CDR1 WNHNN and CDR2 SYGVQD (reference sequence). Trimming left V 2 bases short and J 0 bases short, with 8 bases between. This CDR3 is CASSEATSSYEQYF. The DNA of the CDR3 is TGCGCCAGCAGTGAGGCGACAAGCTCCTACGAGCAGTACTTC.

The chain recombines TRBV29-1 with TRBJ2-7; maybe TRBD2 (6 bases). Per the germline V gene, CDR1 is SQVTM and CDR2 is ANQGSEA. The CDR3 contains 12 residues. CDR3 nucleotides: TGCAGTTACCGGGAGAGCTCCTACGAGCAGTACTTC. Translation: CSYRESSYEQYF.

The chain employs TRBV6-4 and TRBJ2-1, with D hard to call. Trimming stripped 1 base from V and 1 base from J, with 8 bases between. The germline CDR1 and CDR2 sequences are MRHNA and SNTAGT. The CDR3 is 15 amino acids. This chain's CDR3 is CASSDLPGSYNEQFF. The CDR3 coding sequence is TGTGCCAGCAGTGACTTGCCGGGTTCCTACAATGAGCAGTTCTTC.

This chain uses TRBV9 with TRBJ2-3, with TRBD2 matching over 9 bases. V gave up 3 bases and J gave up 0 bases; unmatched junction bases: 2. This CDR3 has 15 amino acids. Germline CDR1 is SGDLS and CDR2 is YYNGEE. The CDR3: CASSGSGRSTDTQYF. DNA for the CDR3: TGTGCCAGCAGCGGTAGCGGGAGAAGCACAGATACGCAGTATTTT. The full variable domain, its missing parts supplied by reference TRBV9 and TRBJ2-3, is DSGVTQTPKHLITATGQRVTLRCSPRSGDLSVYWYQQSLDQGLQFLIQYYNGEERAKGNILERFSAQQFPDLHSELNLSSLELGDSALYFCASSGSGRSTDTQYFGPGTRLTVL.

This clone was seen just once. This sequence joins TRBV6-4 and TRBJ2-1; 9 bases agree with TRBD2. V was clipped by 4 bases and J by 7 bases; unmatched bases: 11. The CDR3 is 16 amino acids. Looked up from germline, CDR1 is MRHNA and CDR2 is SNTAGT. In DNA form, the CDR3 reads TGTGCCAGCAGTGGATCCCTTGGTAGCGGGAGTAATGAGCAGTTCTTC. Translating it yields CASSGSLGSGSNEQFF.

For the CDR3, the DNA is TGTGCCAGCAGCGGGGGGGACAGGGGAAGAAGTGAAAAACTGTTTTTT. This codes for CASSGGDRGRSEKLFF. The chain employs TRBV9 and TRBJ1-4, with TRBD1 matching over 10 bases. Trimming at V came to 3 bases and at J to 7 bases, leaving 9 bases not matched to a gene. The CDR3 has 16 residues. Germline loops: CDR1 SGDLS, CDR2 YYNGEE.

This chain joins TRBV5-1 and TRBJ2-5, with 9 bases fitting TRBD1. The J segment lost 6 bases and the V segment lost 3 bases, leaving 9 bases of the junction unmatched. This CDR3 has 15 amino acids. Germline values: CDR1 SGHRS, CDR2 YFSETQ. CDR3 loop: CASSSGPTGGQTQYF. DNA for the CDR3: TGCGCCAGCAGCTCCGGCCCGACAGGGGGTCAGACCCAGTACTTC.

This clone was observed once. This chain links TRBV11-1 with TRBJ1-2; tentative D call: TRBD1 (6 bases). CDR1 and CDR2 from the germline V gene are SGHAT and FQDESV (reference sequence). Trimming cost V 5 bases and J 5 bases, with 12 bases left between them. The CDR3 totals 13 residues. The DNA for the CDR3 is TGTGCCAGCAGCCCAAGGGGGACGTATGGCTACACCTTC. It specifies CASSPRGTYGYTF.

The chain uses TRBV19 and TRBJ2-1; D is possibly TRBD2 (7 bases). This CDR3 region has 16 residues. Germline CDR1 and CDR2: LNHDA and SQIVND (reference sequence). V was cut by 8 bases and J by 3 bases, with 20 bases left in between. The CDR3 sequence is CASHQGGGGRYNEQFF. CDR3 DNA: TGTGCCAGTCACCAAGGGGGGGGAGGTCGCTACAATGAGCAGTTCTTC.

The CDR3 spells CASLGAARYGYTF. CDR3 coding DNA: TGTGCCTCTTTAGGCGCGGCTCGCTATGGCTACACCTTC. V is TRBV25-1 and J is TRBJ1-2, with D uncertain. Looked up from germline, CDR1 is MGHDK and CDR2 is SYGVNS. V lost 11 bases and J lost 4, with 17 bases in between. The CDR3 length is 13 residues.

This sequence joins TRBV19 and TRBJ2-6; no clear D. The length of the CDR3 is 15 residues. The V and J ends lost 3 bases and 2 bases respectively, with 8 bases between them. The germline CDR1 and CDR2 sequences are LNHDA and SQIVND (reference sequence). The CDR3 DNA is TGTGCCAGTAGTATTTTGGGCACTGGGGCCAACGTCCTGACTTTC. It codes for CASSILGTGANVLTF.